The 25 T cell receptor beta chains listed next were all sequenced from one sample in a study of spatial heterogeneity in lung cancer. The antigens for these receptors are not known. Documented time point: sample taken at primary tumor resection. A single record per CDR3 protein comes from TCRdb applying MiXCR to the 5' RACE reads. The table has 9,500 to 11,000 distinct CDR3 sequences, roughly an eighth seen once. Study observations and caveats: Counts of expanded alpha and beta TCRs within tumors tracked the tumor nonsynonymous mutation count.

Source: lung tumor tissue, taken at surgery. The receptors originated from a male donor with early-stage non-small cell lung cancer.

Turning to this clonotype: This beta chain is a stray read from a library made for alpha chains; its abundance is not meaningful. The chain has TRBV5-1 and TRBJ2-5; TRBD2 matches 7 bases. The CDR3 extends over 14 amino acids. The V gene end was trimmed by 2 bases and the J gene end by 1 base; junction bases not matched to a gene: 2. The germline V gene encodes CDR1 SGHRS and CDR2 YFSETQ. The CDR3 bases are TGCGCCAGCAGCTTAACGGGGGGCCAAGAGACCCAGTACTTC. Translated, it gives CASSLTGGQETQYF.

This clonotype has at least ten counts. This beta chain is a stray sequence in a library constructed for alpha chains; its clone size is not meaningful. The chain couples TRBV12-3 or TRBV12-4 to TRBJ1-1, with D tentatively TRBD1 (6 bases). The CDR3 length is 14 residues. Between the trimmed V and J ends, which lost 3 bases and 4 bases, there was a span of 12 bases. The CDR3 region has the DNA TGTGCCAGCAGTTTCCAGGGGCAGAGCACTGAAGCTTTCTTT. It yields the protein CASSFQGQSTEAFF.

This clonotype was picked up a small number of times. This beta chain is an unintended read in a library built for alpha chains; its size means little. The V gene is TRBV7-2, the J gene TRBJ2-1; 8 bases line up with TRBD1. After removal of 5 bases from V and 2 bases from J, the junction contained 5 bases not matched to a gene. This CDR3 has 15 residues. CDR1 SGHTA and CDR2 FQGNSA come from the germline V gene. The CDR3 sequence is CASSLGQATYNEQFF. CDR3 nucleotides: TGTGCCAGCAGCCTGGGACAGGCCACCTACAATGAGCAGTTCTTC.

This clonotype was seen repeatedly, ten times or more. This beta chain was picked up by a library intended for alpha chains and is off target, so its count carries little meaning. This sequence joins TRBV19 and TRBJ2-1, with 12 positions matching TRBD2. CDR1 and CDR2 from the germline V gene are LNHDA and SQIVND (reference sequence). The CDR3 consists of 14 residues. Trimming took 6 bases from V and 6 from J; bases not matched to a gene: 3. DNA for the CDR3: TGTGCCAGTAGCAAGACTAGCGGGGGCAATGAGCAGTTCTTC. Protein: CASSKTSGGNEQFF.

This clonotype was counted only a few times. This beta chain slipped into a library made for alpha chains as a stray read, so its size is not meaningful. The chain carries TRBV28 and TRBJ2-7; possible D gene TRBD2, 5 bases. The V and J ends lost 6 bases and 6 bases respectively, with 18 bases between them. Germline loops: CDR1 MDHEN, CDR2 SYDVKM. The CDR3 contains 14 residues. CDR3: CASREHPGVSEQYF. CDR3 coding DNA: TGTGCCAGCAGAGAGCATCCCGGGGTCTCCGAGCAGTACTTC.

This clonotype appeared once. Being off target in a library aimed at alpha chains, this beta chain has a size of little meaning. In nucleotides, the CDR3 is TGTGCCAGCAGCCAAGGCACCCGCACTGGAAACACCATATATTTT. Residues: CASSQGTRTGNTIYF. The chain is built from TRBV3-1 and TRBJ1-3; D gene ambiguous. CDR1 and CDR2 (germline): LGHDT, YNNKEL (reference sequence). The CDR3 has 15 amino acids. V gave up 1 base and J gave up 2 bases, with 9 bases separating them.

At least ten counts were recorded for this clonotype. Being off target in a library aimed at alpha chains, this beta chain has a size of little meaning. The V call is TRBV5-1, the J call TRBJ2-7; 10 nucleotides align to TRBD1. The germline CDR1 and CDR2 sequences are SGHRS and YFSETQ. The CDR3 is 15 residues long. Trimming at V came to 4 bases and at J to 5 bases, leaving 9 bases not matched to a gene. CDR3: CASSLDRGLSHEQYF. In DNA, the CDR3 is TGCGCCAGCAGCCTCGACAGGGGGCTTTCCCACGAGCAGTACTTC.

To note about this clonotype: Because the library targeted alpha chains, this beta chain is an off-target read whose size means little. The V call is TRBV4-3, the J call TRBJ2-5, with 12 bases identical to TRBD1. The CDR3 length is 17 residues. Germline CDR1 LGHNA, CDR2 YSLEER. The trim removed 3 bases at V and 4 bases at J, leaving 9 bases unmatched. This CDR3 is CASSHEPGQGARETQYF. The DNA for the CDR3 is TGCGCCAGCAGCCATGAACCGGGACAGGGGGCGAGAGAGACCCAGTACTTC.

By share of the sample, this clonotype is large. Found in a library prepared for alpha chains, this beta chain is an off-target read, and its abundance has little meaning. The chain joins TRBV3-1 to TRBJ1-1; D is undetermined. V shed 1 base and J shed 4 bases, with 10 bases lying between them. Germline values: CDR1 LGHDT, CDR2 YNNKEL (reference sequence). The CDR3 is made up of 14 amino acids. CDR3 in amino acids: CASSQAVVATEAFF. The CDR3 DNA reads TGTGCCAGCAGCCAAGCAGTGGTAGCCACTGAAGCTTTCTTT.

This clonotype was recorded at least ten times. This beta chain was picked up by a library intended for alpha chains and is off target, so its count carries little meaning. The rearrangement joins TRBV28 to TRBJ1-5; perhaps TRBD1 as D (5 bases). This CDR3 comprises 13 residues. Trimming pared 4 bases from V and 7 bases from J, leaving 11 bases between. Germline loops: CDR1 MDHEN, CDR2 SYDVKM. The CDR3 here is CASSSGFGQPQHF. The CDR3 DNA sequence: TGTGCCAGCAGTTCAGGGTTTGGACAGCCCCAGCATTTT.

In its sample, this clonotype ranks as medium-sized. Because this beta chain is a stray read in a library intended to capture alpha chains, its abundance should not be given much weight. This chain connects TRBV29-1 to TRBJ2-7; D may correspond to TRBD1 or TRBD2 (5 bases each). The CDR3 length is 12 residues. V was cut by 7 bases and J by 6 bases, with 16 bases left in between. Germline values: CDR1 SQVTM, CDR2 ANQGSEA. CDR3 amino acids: CSAAVGGAEQYF. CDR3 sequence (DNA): TGCAGCGCTGCAGTTGGGGGAGCCGAGCAGTACTTC.

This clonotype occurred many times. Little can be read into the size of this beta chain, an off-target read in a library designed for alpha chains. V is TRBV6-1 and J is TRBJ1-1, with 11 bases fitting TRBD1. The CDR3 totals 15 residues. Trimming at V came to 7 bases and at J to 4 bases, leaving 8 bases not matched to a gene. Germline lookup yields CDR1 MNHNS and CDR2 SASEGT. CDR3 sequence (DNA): TGTGCCAGCACACCCCGGGACAGGGGGACCACTGAAGCTTTCTTT. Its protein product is CASTPRDRGTTEAFF.

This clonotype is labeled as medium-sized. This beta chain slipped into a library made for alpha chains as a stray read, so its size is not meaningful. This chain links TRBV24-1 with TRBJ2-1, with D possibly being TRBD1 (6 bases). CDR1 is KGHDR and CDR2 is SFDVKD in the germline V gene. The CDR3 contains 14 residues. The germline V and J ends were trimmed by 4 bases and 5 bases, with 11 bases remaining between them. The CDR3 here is CATSDRTEDNEQFF. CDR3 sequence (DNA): TGTGCCACCAGTGACCGGACAGAGGACAATGAGCAGTTCTTC.

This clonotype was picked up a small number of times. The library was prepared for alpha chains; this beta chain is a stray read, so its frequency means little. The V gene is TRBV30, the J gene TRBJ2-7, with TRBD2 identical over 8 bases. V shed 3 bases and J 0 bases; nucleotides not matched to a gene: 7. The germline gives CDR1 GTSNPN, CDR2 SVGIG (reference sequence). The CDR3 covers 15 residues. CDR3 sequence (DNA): TGTGCCTGGAGGGCCTTGGCGGGAGGCTCCTACGAGCAGTACTTC. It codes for CAWRALAGGSYEQYF.

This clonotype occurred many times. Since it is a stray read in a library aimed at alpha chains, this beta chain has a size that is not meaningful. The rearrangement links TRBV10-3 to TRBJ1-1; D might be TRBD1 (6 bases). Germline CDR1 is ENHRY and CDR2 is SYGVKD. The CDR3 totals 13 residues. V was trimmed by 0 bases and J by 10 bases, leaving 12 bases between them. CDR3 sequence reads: CAISESQAQGAFF. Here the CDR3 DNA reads TGTGCCATCAGTGAGTCACAGGCACAGGGAGCTTTCTTT.

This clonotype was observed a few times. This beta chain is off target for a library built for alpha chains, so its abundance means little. The CDR3 here is CASSFLQGPTDTQYF. As DNA, the CDR3 is TGTGCCAGCAGCTTTTTGCAGGGGCCCACAGATACGCAGTATTTT. The genes are TRBV7-8 and TRBJ2-3, with D perhaps TRBD1 (6 bases). V lost 3 bases, J lost 2 bases, and 12 bases lay in between. Per germline, CDR1 SGHVS and CDR2 FQNEAQ. The CDR3 totals 15 residues.

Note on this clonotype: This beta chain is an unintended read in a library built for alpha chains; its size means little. The CDR3 sequence is CASSPGHVNTEAFF. Here the CDR3 DNA reads TGTGCCAGTTCCCCGGGACACGTGAACACTGAAGCTTTCTTT. V and J are TRBV7-3 and TRBJ1-1, with a possible D match to TRBD1 (6 bases). V was pared by 9 bases and J by 0 bases, with 14 bases between. The CDR3 consists of 14 residues. The V gene's germline CDR1 is SGHTA and CDR2 FQGTGA.

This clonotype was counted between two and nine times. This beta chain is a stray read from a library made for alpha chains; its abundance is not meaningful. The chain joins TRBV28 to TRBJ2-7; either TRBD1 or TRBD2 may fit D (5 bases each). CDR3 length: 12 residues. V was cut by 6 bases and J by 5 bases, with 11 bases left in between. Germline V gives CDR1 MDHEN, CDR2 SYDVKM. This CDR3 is CASRNWGHEQYF. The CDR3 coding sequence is TGTGCCAGCAGGAACTGGGGACACGAGCAGTACTTC.

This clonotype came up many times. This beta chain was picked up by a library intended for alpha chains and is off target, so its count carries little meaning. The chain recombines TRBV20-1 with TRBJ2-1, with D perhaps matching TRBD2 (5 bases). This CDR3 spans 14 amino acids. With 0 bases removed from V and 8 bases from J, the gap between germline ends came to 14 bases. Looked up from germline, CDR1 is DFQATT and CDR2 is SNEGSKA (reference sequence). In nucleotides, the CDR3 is TGCAGTGCTAGAGATTGGACTTCCTTCGATGAGCAGTTCTTC. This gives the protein CSARDWTSFDEQFF.

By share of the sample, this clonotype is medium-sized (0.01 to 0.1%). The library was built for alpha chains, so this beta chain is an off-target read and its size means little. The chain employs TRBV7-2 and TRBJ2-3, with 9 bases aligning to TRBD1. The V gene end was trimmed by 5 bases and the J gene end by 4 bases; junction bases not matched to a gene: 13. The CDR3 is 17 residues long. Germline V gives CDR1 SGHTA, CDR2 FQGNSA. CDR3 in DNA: TGTGCCAGCAGCCAGCAGGGACAGGGCTCTCTCGCAGATACGCAGTATTTT. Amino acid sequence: CASSQQGQGSLADTQYF.

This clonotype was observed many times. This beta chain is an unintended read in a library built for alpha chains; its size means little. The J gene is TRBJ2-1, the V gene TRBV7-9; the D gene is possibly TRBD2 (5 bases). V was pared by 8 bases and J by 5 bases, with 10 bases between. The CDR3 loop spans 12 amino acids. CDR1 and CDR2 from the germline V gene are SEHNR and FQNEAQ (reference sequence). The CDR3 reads CASGRADNEQFF. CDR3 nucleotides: TGTGCCAGCGGGCGGGCAGACAATGAGCAGTTCTTC.

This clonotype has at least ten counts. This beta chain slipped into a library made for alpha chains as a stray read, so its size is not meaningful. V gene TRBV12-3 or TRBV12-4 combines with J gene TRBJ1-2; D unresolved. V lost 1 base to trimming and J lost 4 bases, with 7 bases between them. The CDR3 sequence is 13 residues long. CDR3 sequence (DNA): TGTGCCAGCAGTTTAGAAATTGGCTATGGCTACACCTTC. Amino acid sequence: CASSLEIGYGYTF.

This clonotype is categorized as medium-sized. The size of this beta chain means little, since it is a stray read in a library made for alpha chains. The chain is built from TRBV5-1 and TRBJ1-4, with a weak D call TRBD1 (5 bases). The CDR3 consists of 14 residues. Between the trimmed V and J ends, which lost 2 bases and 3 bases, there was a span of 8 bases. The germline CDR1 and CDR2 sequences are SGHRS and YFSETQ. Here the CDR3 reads CASSFGGANEKLFF. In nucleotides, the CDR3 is TGCGCCAGCAGCTTTGGAGGGGCTAATGAAAAACTGTTTTTT.

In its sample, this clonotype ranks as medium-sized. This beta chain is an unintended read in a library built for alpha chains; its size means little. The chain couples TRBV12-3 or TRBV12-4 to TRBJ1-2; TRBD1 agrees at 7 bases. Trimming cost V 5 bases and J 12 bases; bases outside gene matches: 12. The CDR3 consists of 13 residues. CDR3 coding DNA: TGTGCCAGCAGTCAGACAGGGTTGGGATCTGACACCTTC. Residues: CASSQTGLGSDTF.

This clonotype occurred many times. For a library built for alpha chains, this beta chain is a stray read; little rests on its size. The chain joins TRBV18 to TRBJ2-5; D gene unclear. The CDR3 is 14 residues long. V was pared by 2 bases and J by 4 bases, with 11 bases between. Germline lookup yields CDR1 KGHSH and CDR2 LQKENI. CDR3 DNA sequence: TGTGCCAGCTCACCATGGGGATCGGGAGAGACCCAGTACTTC. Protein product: CASSPWGSGETQYF.